This TCR beta chain was obtained from a study of blood T cell repertoires in COVID-19. The sample holds one count of this clone. Generated by immunoSEQ multiplex PCR, the TCRdb table keeps only in-frame clones and is missing some. The table lists about 150,000 clones, approximately 79% of them singletons, with over 6.5% in the top ten. Sequencing input: peripheral blood. This sequence was found in a man aged 45-65 years with active or convalescent COVID-19.

The CDR3 DNA sequence: TGTGCCAGCAGCGTAGCGGTACAGGGATCCGAGCAGTACTTC. It encodes CASSVAVQGSEQYF. This chain links TRBV9 with TRBJ2-7; tentatively, D is TRBD1 (6 bases). The germline CDR1 and CDR2 sequences are SGDLS and YYNGEE. The CDR3 contains 14 residues. The V end was cut by 0 bases, the J end by 6 bases, with 13 bases between.